Listed below are T cell receptor beta chains from one sample, sequenced in a study of T cell repertoires in cytomegalovirus infection. These TCRs are of unknown antigen specificity. From the reads, TCRdb called clonotypes with MiXCR, one entry per CDR3 protein. The sample includes fewer than 1,000,000 distinct CDR3 sequences, more than 25% of them seen just once. This sample comprised cultured CD8+ T cells from PBMCs, obtained from culture after CMV antigen stimulation. Receptors originate from a human donor in good health (CMV status not recorded). Some clones in this sample may be carry-over from other donors' samples. The CDR3 runs from the conserved cysteine through the conserved F or W. The order of the fields is V gene, clone size, J gene, D gene, CDR3 protein, CDR3 DNA. A D gene is named only where the DNA matches it firmly. Not all rows give a size; the values are once, few, many and, for expanded clones, a class.

v_gene: TRBV7-8; abundance: many; j_gene: TRBJ1-1; d_gene: -; CDR3aa: CASSLGRRNTEAFF; CDR3nt: TGCGCCAGCAGCTTGGGGCGGAGGAACACTGAAGCTTTCTTT
v_gene: TRBV10-3; abundance: many; j_gene: TRBJ2-1; d_gene: TRBD1; CDR3aa: CAIRGGQGNDEQFF; CDR3nt: TGTGCCATCAGGGGGGGACAGGGTAACGATGAGCAGTTCTTC
v_gene: TRBV11-2; abundance: -; j_gene: TRBJ1-1; d_gene: -; CDR3aa: CASSLGGRLAAFF; CDR3nt: TGTGCCAGCAGCTTAGGAGGGAGGCTAGCAGCTTTCTTT
v_gene: TRBV6-6; abundance: many; j_gene: TRBJ2-3; d_gene: TRBD2; CDR3aa: CASSLKPGLPSRDTQYF; CDR3nt: TGTGCCAGCAGTCTTAAGCCGGGACTACCATCCCGAGATACGCAGTATTTT
v_gene: TRBV3-1; abundance: few; j_gene: TRBJ2-1; d_gene: -; CDR3aa: CASSAGNKEQFF; CDR3nt: TGTGCCAGCAGCGCCGGGAACAAGGAGCAGTTCTTC
v_gene: TRBV13; abundance: -; j_gene: TRBJ1-4; d_gene: -; CDR3aa: CASSQGLSNEKLFF; CDR3nt: TGTGCCAGCAGCCAGGGGTTGTCTAATGAAAAACTGTTTTTT
v_gene: TRBV7-2; abundance: -; j_gene: TRBJ2-1; d_gene: -; CDR3aa: CASSPPPVNEQFF; CDR3nt: TGTGCCAGCAGCCCCCCCCCCGTGAATGAGCAGTTCTTC
v_gene: TRBV19; abundance: -; j_gene: TRBJ1-2; d_gene: -; CDR3aa: CASRTGAPFDGYTF; CDR3nt: TGTGCCAGTAGGACCGGGGCCCCGTTCGATGGCTACACCTTC
v_gene: TRBV28; abundance: few; j_gene: TRBJ2-5; d_gene: TRBD1; CDR3aa: CASTGQGARETQYF; CDR3nt: TGTGCCAGCACGGGGCAGGGGGCGCGGGAGACCCAGTACTTC
v_gene: TRBV6-1; abundance: -; j_gene: TRBJ1-2; d_gene: -; CDR3aa: CASSEAGGDGYTF; CDR3nt: TGTGCCAGCAGTGAAGCCGGAGGGGATGGCTACACCTTC
v_gene: TRBV7-6; abundance: few; j_gene: TRBJ2-3; d_gene: TRBD2; CDR3aa: CASSPRVAGGPADTQYF; CDR3nt: TGTGCCAGCAGCCCTAGGGTAGCGGGGGGGCCGGCAGATACGCAGTATTTT
v_gene: TRBV6-1; abundance: few; j_gene: TRBJ1-1; d_gene: TRBD1; CDR3aa: CASSNQDRDTEAFF; CDR3nt: TGTGCCAGCAGTAACCAGGACAGGGATACTGAAGCTTTCTTT
v_gene: TRBV27; abundance: -; j_gene: TRBJ2-3; d_gene: TRBD2; CDR3aa: CASSWGPGLAGTDTQYF; CDR3nt: TGTGCCAGCAGTTGGGGTCCGGGACTAGCGGGCACAGATACGCAGTATTTT
v_gene: TRBV7-9; abundance: few; j_gene: TRBJ2-3; d_gene: TRBD2; CDR3aa: CASSYGLAGAGGTQYF; CDR3nt: TGTGCCAGCAGCTACGGACTAGCGGGGGCCGGAGGGACGCAGTATTTT
v_gene: TRBV12-3/TRBV12-4; abundance: few; j_gene: TRBJ2-7; d_gene: -; CDR3aa: CASTKDSYSYEQYF; CDR3nt: TGTGCCAGCACCAAGGACAGTTACTCCTACGAGCAGTACTTC
v_gene: TRBV24-1; abundance: -; j_gene: TRBJ2-2; d_gene: -; CDR3aa: CATSDLDTLNTGELFF; CDR3nt: TGTGCCACCAGTGATTTAGATACTCTGAACACCGGGGAGCTGTTTTTT
v_gene: TRBV4-1; abundance: -; j_gene: TRBJ1-5; d_gene: -; CDR3aa: CASSQGPPPNQPQHF; CDR3nt: TGCGCCAGCAGCCAAGGTCCCCCCCCCAATCAGCCCCAGCATTTT
v_gene: TRBV27; abundance: -; j_gene: TRBJ1-1; d_gene: -; CDR3aa: CASSFGTEYTEAFF; CDR3nt: TGTGCCAGCAGTTTTGGTACAGAATACACTGAAGCTTTCTTT
v_gene: TRBV9; abundance: -; j_gene: TRBJ2-3; d_gene: -; CDR3aa: CASSVATASTDTQYF; CDR3nt: TGTGCCAGCAGCGTAGCCACAGCTAGCACAGATACGCAGTATTTT
v_gene: TRBV6-1; abundance: -; j_gene: TRBJ2-3; d_gene: -; CDR3aa: CASSLPKGGTDTQYF; CDR3nt: TGTGCCAGCAGTCTACCCAAGGGGGGCACAGATACGCAGTATTTT
v_gene: TRBV20-1; abundance: many; j_gene: TRBJ1-2; d_gene: -; CDR3aa: CSARVLGDNRPYGYTF; CDR3nt: TGCAGTGCTAGAGTTTTGGGCGACAATCGTCCCTATGGCTACACCTTC
v_gene: TRBV19; abundance: -; j_gene: TRBJ1-6; d_gene: -; CDR3aa: CASRGGLNSPLHF; CDR3nt: TGTGCCAGTAGAGGGGGGCTTAATTCACCCCTCCACTTT
v_gene: TRBV15; abundance: few; j_gene: TRBJ2-3; d_gene: -; CDR3aa: CATSSDDPGPYMDTQYF; CDR3nt: TGTGCCACCAGCAGCGACGACCCGGGACCGTATATGGATACGCAGTATTTT
v_gene: TRBV12-3/TRBV12-4; abundance: many; j_gene: TRBJ1-4; d_gene: -; CDR3aa: CASSLESVVLGEKLFF; CDR3nt: TGTGCCAGCAGTTTGGAATCGGTAGTATTGGGTGAAAAACTGTTTTTT
v_gene: TRBV3-1; abundance: -; j_gene: TRBJ2-2; d_gene: TRBD2; CDR3aa: CASSLPPGLAGRPNTGELFF; CDR3nt: TGTGCCAGCAGCCTCCCACCGGGACTAGCGGGGCGACCGAACACCGGGGAGCTGTTTTTT
v_gene: TRBV6-2/TRBV6-3; abundance: -; j_gene: TRBJ2-2; d_gene: -; CDR3aa: CASSSSTIPGELFF; CDR3nt: TGTGCCAGCAGCTCCTCGACTATTCCCGGGGAGCTGTTTTTT
v_gene: TRBV12-3/TRBV12-4; abundance: -; j_gene: TRBJ2-1; d_gene: -; CDR3aa: CASSPGPGQHEQFF; CDR3nt: TGTGCCAGCAGCCCGGGGCCGGGGCAGCATGAGCAGTTCTTC
v_gene: TRBV6-2/TRBV6-3; abundance: -; j_gene: TRBJ2-1; d_gene: -; CDR3aa: CASSNHLNSYNEQFF; CDR3nt: TGTGCCAGCAGCAACCACCTCAACTCCTACAATGAGCAGTTCTTC
v_gene: TRBV27; abundance: few; j_gene: TRBJ1-1; d_gene: -; CDR3aa: CASSFEPSNTEAFF; CDR3nt: TGTGCCAGCAGTTTCGAGCCTTCGAACACTGAAGCTTTCTTT
v_gene: TRBV7-9; abundance: -; j_gene: TRBJ1-1; d_gene: -; CDR3aa: CASSLGGGASRTEAFF; CDR3nt: TGTGCCAGCAGCTTAGGGGGGGGCGCGTCCCGCACTGAAGCTTTCTTT
v_gene: TRBV27; abundance: -; j_gene: TRBJ2-3; d_gene: -; CDR3aa: CVSTTGTGGDTQYF; CDR3nt: TGTGTCAGCACCACTGGGACGGGCGGGGATACGCAGTATTTT
v_gene: TRBV27; abundance: few; j_gene: TRBJ1-1; d_gene: -; CDR3aa: CASREQGVTEAFF; CDR3nt: TGTGCCAGCAGAGAACAGGGAGTCACTGAAGCTTTCTTT
v_gene: TRBV10-3; abundance: few; j_gene: TRBJ2-1; d_gene: TRBD2; CDR3aa: CAIRTGLAGGTVQFF; CDR3nt: TGTGCCATCAGAACCGGACTAGCGGGGGGTACCGTGCAGTTCTTC
v_gene: TRBV24-1; abundance: once; j_gene: TRBJ1-2; d_gene: -; CDR3aa: CATSGPFGYTF; CDR3nt: TGTGCCACCAGCGGACCTTTTGGCTACACCTTC
v_gene: TRBV12-3/TRBV12-4; abundance: many; j_gene: TRBJ1-1; d_gene: -; CDR3aa: CASSFKVGTPMNTEAFF; CDR3nt: TGTGCCAGCAGTTTTAAAGTGGGGACACCCATGAACACTGAAGCTTTCTTT
v_gene: TRBV4-1; abundance: -; j_gene: TRBJ2-7; d_gene: -; CDR3aa: CASSLQGPDEQYF; CDR3nt: TGCGCCAGCAGCCTCCAGGGTCCCGACGAGCAGTACTTC
v_gene: TRBV7-9; abundance: -; j_gene: TRBJ2-2; d_gene: TRBD2; CDR3aa: CASSARLADTGELFF; CDR3nt: TGTGCCAGCAGCGCGAGACTAGCGGACACCGGGGAGCTGTTTTTT